These 30 T cell receptor beta chains came from one sample sequenced in a study of T cells after yellow fever vaccination. TCRdb re-called the 5' RACE reads with MiXCR, one entry per CDR3 protein. Of some 350,000 distinct CDR3 sequences listed, 8.7% are singletons. Sequenced here: PBMCs, sampled on the day of the first yellow fever vaccination. Receptor source: a man younger than 30 who received the YFV17D yellow fever vaccine.

The gene calls are TRBV4-1 and TRBJ2-1; D uncertain. Germline assignment: CDR1 MGHRA and CDR2 YSYEKL. V gave up 3 bases and J gave up 0 bases, with 6 bases separating them. CDR3 length: 14 residues. CDR3 DNA sequence: TGCGCCAGCAGCCACCCGAGCTCCTACAATGAGCAGTTCTTC. Translation gives CASSHPSSYNEQFF.

This chain links TRBV7-2 with TRBJ2-7; 8 bases are a match to TRBD2. Germline V lookup: CDR1 SGHTA, CDR2 FQGNSA. CDR3 length equals 13 residues. With V trimmed by 6 bases and J by 2 bases, 3 bases remained unmatched. Here the CDR3 reads CASSREGPYEQYF. CDR3 bases: TGTGCCAGCAGTCGGGAGGGCCCCTACGAGCAGTACTTC.

This clonotype has just a few counts. This chain connects TRBV6-6 to TRBJ1-2; D is undetermined. CDR1 is MNHNY, CDR2 SVGAGI, per germline (reference sequence). With 6 bases removed from V and 8 bases from J, the gap between germline ends came to 10 bases. The CDR3 extends over 11 amino acids. DNA for the CDR3: TGTGCCAGCAGCGGACTTCAAGGCTACACCTTC. Its translation is CASSGLQGYTF.

The chain employs TRBV6-2 or TRBV6-3 and TRBJ2-7, with D possibly being TRBD1 (5 bases). The germline V gene encodes CDR1 MNHEY and CDR2 SVGEGT. The CDR3 runs to 14 residues. V lost 0 bases and J lost 4, with 10 bases in between. DNA for the CDR3: TGTGCCAGCAGTTACTCGAGACAGATTTACGAGCAGTACGTC. The encoded protein is CASSYSRQIYEQYV.

This clonotype was seen a single time. Mismatch with germline at one junction end may stem from a read error. V is TRBV6-2 or TRBV6-3 and J is TRBJ2-2, with TRBD2 matching over 14 bases. The CDR3 is made up of 20 amino acids. Per the germline V gene, CDR1 is MNHEY and CDR2 is SVGEGT. CDR3 residues: CTSSYSTPGLAGANTGELFF. CDR3 in DNA: TGTACCAGCAGTTATTCTACCCCGGGACTAGCGGGGGCGAACACCGGGGAACTGTTTTTT.

This rearrangement joins TRBV10-3 to TRBJ2-6; the match to TRBD1 covers 9 bases. CDR1 and CDR2 (germline): ENHRY, SYGVKD. The CDR3 is made up of 16 amino acids. V lost 8 bases, J lost 2 bases, and 7 bases stayed unmatched. The CDR3 DNA reads as TGTGCCATCGGCGACAGGGGGGGGGCTGGGGCCAACGTCCTGACTTTC. It yields the protein CAIGDRGGAGANVLTF.

In this sample, this clonotype turned up a few times. The V call is TRBV10-3, the J call TRBJ2-5; D possibly corresponds to TRBD1 (6 bases). Germline loops: CDR1 ENHRY, CDR2 SYGVKD. CDR3 length equals 16 residues. V lost 3 bases, J lost 6 bases, and 20 bases lay in between. In nucleotides, the CDR3 is TGTGCCATCAGTGACCCCCTCGCGTCTGACAGGAAGACCCAGTACTTC. It translates to CAISDPLASDRKTQYF.

The chain carries TRBV2 and TRBJ1-2; TRBD1 aligns across 8 bases. The CDR3 is 15 amino acids. Trimming at V came to 4 bases and at J to 3 bases, leaving 7 bases not matched to a gene. Germline values: CDR1 SNHLY, CDR2 FYNNEI. CDR3 residues: CASSGEDRAHYGYTF. In DNA, the CDR3 is TGTGCCAGCAGTGGGGAGGACAGGGCACACTATGGCTACACCTTC.

This clonotype has more than one count but fewer than ten. V gene TRBV13 combines with J gene TRBJ1-1; perhaps TRBD1 as D (6 bases). This CDR3 has 12 residues. Germline CDR1 reads PRHDT; CDR2 reads FYEKMQ (reference sequence). V was clipped by 5 bases and J by 12 bases, with 16 bases between them. The chain's CDR3 is CASSTRQAHPFF. Written as DNA, the CDR3 is TGTGCCAGCAGCACCCGACAGGCCCATCCTTTCTTT.

This clonotype has just a few counts. V is TRBV6-6 and J is TRBJ2-3; D not certain. The germline V gene has CDR1 MNHNY and CDR2 SVGAGI (reference sequence). V was cut by 6 bases and J by 1 base, with 8 bases left in between. The length of the CDR3 is 13 residues. The CDR3 nucleotides are TGTGCCAGCAGCGCCACGCGCACAGATACGCAGTATTTT. Translating it yields CASSATRTDTQYF.

The table lists this clonotype with a few counts. This chain links TRBV7-9 with TRBJ1-6; no clear D. This CDR3 is built from 13 residues. V dropped 5 bases and J dropped 13 bases, with 15 bases sitting between them. From germline, CDR1 is SEHNR and CDR2 FQNEAQ (reference sequence). The CDR3 region is CASSPMGYFPLHF. The CDR3 DNA is TGTGCCAGCAGCCCGATGGGGTATTTTCCCCTCCACTTT.

Only a few counts were recorded for this clonotype. The chain is built from TRBV6-2 or TRBV6-3 and TRBJ2-2; 9 bases align to TRBD1. The CDR3 is 15 residues long. Losses at the gene ends were 3 bases for V and 6 bases for J; bases not matched to a gene: 5. Per germline, CDR1 MNHEY and CDR2 SVGEGT. CDR3 sequence reads: CASSYYGQGSGELFF. The CDR3 DNA reads TGTGCCAGCAGTTATTATGGACAGGGGTCCGGGGAGCTGTTTTTT.

This chain connects TRBV20-1 to TRBJ2-1; D may be TRBD1 or TRBD2 (6 bases each). This CDR3 contains 15 residues. Germline V gives CDR1 DFQATT, CDR2 SNEGSKA (reference sequence). Trimming removed 0 bases from V and 5 bases from J, with 14 bases in between. CDR3 sequence (DNA): TGCAGTGCTAGAGAAAACTCGGGGGCCGACAATGAGCAGTTCTTC. Its translation is CSARENSGADNEQFF.

This clonotype was detected a few times. The V call is TRBV5-1, the J call TRBJ1-1, with no clear D. V lost 4 bases and J lost 0, with 13 bases in between. The V gene's germline CDR1 is SGHRS and CDR2 YFSETQ. The CDR3 extends over 15 amino acids. CDR3 protein: CASSPSGHLNTEAFF. The CDR3 DNA sequence: TGCGCCAGCAGCCCGTCTGGCCATTTGAACACTGAAGCTTTCTTT.

The chain carries TRBV7-9 and TRBJ2-1; D unresolved. Germline V gene lookup returns CDR1 SEHNR and CDR2 FQNEAQ (reference sequence). V gave up 11 bases and J gave up 0 bases, with 14 bases separating them. The CDR3 runs to 14 residues. CDR3 bases: TGTGCCGGTTCACCGCAAAACTCCTACAATGAGCAGTTCTTC. Translating gives CAGSPQNSYNEQFF.

V is TRBV12-3 or TRBV12-4 and J is TRBJ1-2, with D maybe TRBD1 (5 bases). The length of the CDR3 is 14 residues. V gave up 6 bases and J gave up 2 bases, with 13 bases separating them. The CDR3 DNA sequence: TGTGCCAGCAGGGAGGGGACCGGGAACTATGGCTACACCTTC. It yields the protein CASREGTGNYGYTF.

This chain uses TRBV6-2 or TRBV6-3 with TRBJ2-7, with TRBD1 matching over 7 bases. There are 15 residues in the CDR3. Germline values: CDR1 MNHEY, CDR2 SVGEGT. Trimming cost V 2 bases and J 3 bases; bases outside gene matches: 7. The CDR3 DNA reads as TGTGCCAGCAGTTACGAGACGGGACAGCTCTACGAGCAGTACGTC. Protein product: CASSYETGQLYEQYV.

The gene calls are TRBV6-2 or TRBV6-3 and TRBJ1-1; D call uncertain. There are 14 residues in the CDR3. V dropped 5 bases and J dropped 3 bases, with 13 bases sitting between them. In germline, CDR1 is MNHEY, CDR2 SVGEGT. CDR3 amino acids: CASSLTGRDTEAFF. The CDR3 coding sequence is TGTGCCAGCAGTCTGACTGGAAGGGACACTGAAGCTTTCTTT.

V gene TRBV12-3 or TRBV12-4 combines with J gene TRBJ1-1; D is uncertain. The germline V and J ends were trimmed by 6 bases and 8 bases, with 16 bases remaining between them. The CDR3 is 13 residues long. The CDR3 loop reads CASRSPGGREAFF. The CDR3 DNA reads as TGTGCCAGCAGGTCTCCAGGTGGAAGGGAAGCTTTCTTT.

A few counts support this clonotype. J is TRBJ2-1 and V is TRBV12-3 or TRBV12-4, with D perhaps TRBD2 (5 bases). Trimming cost V 7 bases and J 4 bases, with 8 bases left between them. The CDR3 runs to 12 residues. The CDR3 DNA sequence: TGTGCCAGCACCTGGACTTACAATGAGCAGTTCTTC. Translation: CASTWTYNEQFF.

The chain joins TRBV13 to TRBJ2-3, with 8 bases that match TRBD2. V was clipped by 7 bases and J by 3 bases; unmatched bases: 9. The CDR3 is 15 amino acids. The germline CDR1 and CDR2 sequences are PRHDT and FYEKMQ (reference sequence). The CDR3 spells CASNPGGAETDTQYF. In DNA, the CDR3 is TGTGCCAGCAACCCCGGGGGGGCCGAAACAGATACGCAGTATTTT.

The gene calls are TRBV11-2 and TRBJ2-7; TRBD2 agrees at 9 bases. The CDR3 has 15 residues. Losses at the gene ends were 6 bases for V and 1 base for J; bases not matched to a gene: 7. Germline values: CDR1 SGHAT, CDR2 FQNNGV. CDR3 residues: CASSISGGTSYEQYF. The CDR3 DNA is TGTGCCAGCAGTATTAGCGGGGGAACATCCTACGAGCAGTACTTC.

This clonotype was picked up many times. The chain joins TRBV7-3 to TRBJ2-5; the D is unclear. Trimming removed 1 base at V and 3 bases at J, with 6 bases between. The CDR3 loop spans 13 amino acids. CDR1 and CDR2 from the germline V gene are SGHTA and FQGTGA. DNA for the CDR3: TGTGCCAGCAGCTTAAATACCGAAGAGACCCAGTACTTC. Its translation is CASSLNTEETQYF.

In its sample, this clonotype was seen a few times. The rearrangement uses TRBV5-1 and TRBJ2-7; D remains unclear. Germline V gene lookup returns CDR1 SGHRS and CDR2 YFSETQ. V lost 1 base and J lost 6, with 14 bases in between. This CDR3 has 14 residues. CDR3 sequence (DNA): TGCGCCAGCAGCTTGAGTAGTTGGCGGTCCGAGCAGTACTTC. Its protein is CASSLSSWRSEQYF.

Ten or more counts support this clonotype. One junction end disagrees with the germline gene, perhaps due to a read error. V usage is TRBV4-3 and J usage is TRBJ2-1, with D tentatively TRBD2 (6 bases). Germline V gene lookup returns CDR1 LGHNA and CDR2 YSLEER. CDR3 length: 13 residues. CDR3 region: CASSGRYWLNGIF. CDR3 DNA: TGCGCCAGCAGCGGGAGGTATTGGCTTAACGGGATCTTC.

The chain links TRBV16 to TRBJ2-1, with D hard to call. Germline assignment: CDR1 KGHSY and CDR2 FQNENV. V dropped 4 bases and J dropped 4 bases, with 5 bases sitting between them. This CDR3 has 12 residues. Here the CDR3 reads CASSPIYNEQFF. CDR3 nucleotide sequence: TGTGCCAGCAGCCCGATATACAATGAGCAGTTCTTC. The whole variable domain, remainder taken from reference TRBV16 and TRBJ2-1, is GEEVAQTPKHLVRGEGQKAKLYCAPIKGHSYVFWYQQVLKNEFKFLISFQNENVFDETGMPKERFSAKCLPNSPCSLEIQATKLEDSAVYFCASSPIYNEQFFGPGTRLTVL.

The chain links TRBV5-1 to TRBJ1-6, with 7 bases fitting TRBD1. CDR3 length equals 14 residues. Trimming removed 4 bases from V and 7 bases from J; junction bases left unmatched: 5. CDR1 and CDR2 from the germline V gene are SGHRS and YFSETQ. CDR3 bases: TGCGCCAGCAGCCTCAGGGGGTCGAATTCACCCCTCCACTTT. It is translated as CASSLRGSNSPLHF.

This clonotype was detected many times. The V call is TRBV12-3 or TRBV12-4, the J call TRBJ2-3, with 7 bases lining up with TRBD2. This CDR3 comprises 15 residues. After removal of 5 bases from V and 6 bases from J, the junction contained 11 bases not matched to a gene. CDR3 DNA: TGTGCCAGCAGTCCCTCGTGGGGGGGGGAGGATACGCAGTATTTT. Translation: CASSPSWGGEDTQYF.

This clonotype was found a few times. The chain combines TRBV4-3 with TRBJ2-5; 7 nucleotides line up with TRBD2. Looked up from germline, CDR1 is LGHNA and CDR2 is YSLEER. V was pared by 0 bases and J by 5 bases, with 6 bases of the junction left unmatched. This CDR3 spans 15 amino acids. Written as DNA, the CDR3 is TGCGCCAGCAGCCAAGAGCCCGCGGGGGTTGAGACCCAGTACTTC. Protein sequence: CASSQEPAGVETQYF.

This clonotype was picked up a small number of times. The V gene is TRBV4-2, the J gene TRBJ2-7; 7 bases are a match to TRBD2. This CDR3 region has 14 residues. The V segment lost 1 base and the J segment 3 bases; nucleotides outside the gene matches: 3. The germline gives CDR1 LGHNA, CDR2 YNFKEQ. The CDR3 region is CASSQGLAFYEQYF. The CDR3 region has the DNA TGTGCCAGCAGCCAAGGACTAGCCTTCTACGAGCAGTACTTC.